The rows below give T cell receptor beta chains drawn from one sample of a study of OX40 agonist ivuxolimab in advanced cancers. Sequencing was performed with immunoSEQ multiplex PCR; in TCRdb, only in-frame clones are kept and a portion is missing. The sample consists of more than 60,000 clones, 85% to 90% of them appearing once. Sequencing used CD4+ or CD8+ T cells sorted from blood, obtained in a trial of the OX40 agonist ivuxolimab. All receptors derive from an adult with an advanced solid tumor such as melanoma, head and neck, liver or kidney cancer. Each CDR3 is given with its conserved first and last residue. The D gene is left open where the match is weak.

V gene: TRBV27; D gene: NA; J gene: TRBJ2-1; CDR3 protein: CASTVGLSYNEQFF
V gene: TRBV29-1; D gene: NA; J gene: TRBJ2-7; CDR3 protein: CSVEDSRGTYEQYF
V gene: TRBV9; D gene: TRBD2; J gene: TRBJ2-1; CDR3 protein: CASSVVSGGVDEQFF
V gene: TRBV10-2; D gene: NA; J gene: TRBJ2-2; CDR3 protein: CASIPGANTGELFF
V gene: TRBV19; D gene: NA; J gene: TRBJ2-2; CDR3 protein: CASSAGSTGELFF
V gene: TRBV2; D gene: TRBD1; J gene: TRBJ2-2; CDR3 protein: CASKQGARTGELFF
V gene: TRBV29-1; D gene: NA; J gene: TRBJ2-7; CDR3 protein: CSVRVTYEQYF
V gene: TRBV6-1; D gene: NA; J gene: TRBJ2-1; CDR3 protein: CASVFWPGGSNEQFF
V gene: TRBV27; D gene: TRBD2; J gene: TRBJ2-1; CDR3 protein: CASSQLAGYNEQFF
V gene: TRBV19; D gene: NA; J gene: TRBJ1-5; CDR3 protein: CASSLGAGEYDQPQHF
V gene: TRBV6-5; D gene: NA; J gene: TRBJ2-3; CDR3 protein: CASSYSTADTDTQYF
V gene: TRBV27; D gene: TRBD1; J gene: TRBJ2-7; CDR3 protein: CASSSRDRADEQYF
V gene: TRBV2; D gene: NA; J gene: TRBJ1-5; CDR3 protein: CASSDWGDQPQHF
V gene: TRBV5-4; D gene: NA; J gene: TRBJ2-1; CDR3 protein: CASSSGGYNEQFF
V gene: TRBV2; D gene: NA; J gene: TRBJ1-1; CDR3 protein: CASSDGLEAFF
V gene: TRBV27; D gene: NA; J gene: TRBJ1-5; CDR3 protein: CASKKGIQPQHF
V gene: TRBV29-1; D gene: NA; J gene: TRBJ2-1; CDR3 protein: CSVPGDSVEQFF
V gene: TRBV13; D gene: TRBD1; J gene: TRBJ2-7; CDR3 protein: CASSFGQGSYEQYF
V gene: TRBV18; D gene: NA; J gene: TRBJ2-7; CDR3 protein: CASSPSGTEPYEQYF
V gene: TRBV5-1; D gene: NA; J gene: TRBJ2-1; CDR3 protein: CASRVGNGNEQFF
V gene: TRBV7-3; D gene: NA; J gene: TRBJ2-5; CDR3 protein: CASSPSGLAKETQYF
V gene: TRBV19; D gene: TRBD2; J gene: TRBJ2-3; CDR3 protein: CASTETSGRFADTQYF
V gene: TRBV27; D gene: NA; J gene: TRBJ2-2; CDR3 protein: CASSLWQGGTGELFF
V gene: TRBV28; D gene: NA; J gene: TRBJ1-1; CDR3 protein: CASSLGGVSEAFF
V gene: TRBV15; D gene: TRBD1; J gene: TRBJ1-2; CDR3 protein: CATSRDWIDRGDGYTF
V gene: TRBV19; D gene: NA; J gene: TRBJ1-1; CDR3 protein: CASTNGYTEAFF
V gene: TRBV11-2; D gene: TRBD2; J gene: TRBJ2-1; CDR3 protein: CASSLLAGGPNEQFF
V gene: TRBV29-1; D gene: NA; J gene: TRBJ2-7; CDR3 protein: CSVGDQDEQYF
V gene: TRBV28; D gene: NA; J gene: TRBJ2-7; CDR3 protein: CASSFDFRGEQYF
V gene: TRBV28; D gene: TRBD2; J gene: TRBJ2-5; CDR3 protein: CASSLPPMVAGAQETQYF
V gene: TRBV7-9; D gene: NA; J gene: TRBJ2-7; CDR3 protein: CASSVRPSEQYF
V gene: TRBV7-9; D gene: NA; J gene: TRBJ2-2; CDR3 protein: CASSRLQENTGELFF
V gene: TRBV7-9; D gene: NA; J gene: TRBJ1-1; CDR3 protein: CASSLSDSDTEAFF
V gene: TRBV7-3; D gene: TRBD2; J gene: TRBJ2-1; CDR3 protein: CASSSSGSNNEQFF
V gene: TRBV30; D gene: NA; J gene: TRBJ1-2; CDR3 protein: CACDGNYGYTF
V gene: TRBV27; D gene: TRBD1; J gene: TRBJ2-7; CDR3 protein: CASSPGQGLEQYF
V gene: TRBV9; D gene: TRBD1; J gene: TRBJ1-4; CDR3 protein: CASSVVWTGNEKLFF
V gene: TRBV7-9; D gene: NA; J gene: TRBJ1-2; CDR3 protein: CASSSTGHSNYGYTF